This entry lists 24 T cell receptor beta chains sequenced from one sample in a study of blood T cell repertoires in COVID-19. Method: immunoSEQ multiplex PCR; TCRdb's copy keeps in-frame clones and lacks some. The sample yields roughly 380,000 clones, about 89% seen once. Material for sequencing was PBMCs or T cells enriched from blood (not recorded which). The receptor source for this set is a man aged 25-45 years who had recovered from COVID-19.

Remarks on this clone: The sample carries other DNA sequences with the same CDR3. This chain links TRBV4-1 with TRBJ2-7; 9 nucleotides align to TRBD1. Germline assignment: CDR1 MGHRA and CDR2 YSYEKL. The CDR3 length is 15 residues. Germline trimming cut 3 bases from V and 3 bases from J; bases unmatched to any gene: 6. This CDR3 reads CASSQPGQGIYEQYF. In DNA form, the CDR3 reads TGCGCCAGCAGCCAGCCGGGACAGGGAATCTACGAGCAGTACTTC.

The chain combines TRBV24-1 with TRBJ1-2, with D unclear. V was shortened by 1 base and J by 6 bases, with 5 bases between the two germline ends. Germline assignment: CDR1 KGHDR and CDR2 SFDVKD. The CDR3 contains 12 residues. DNA for the CDR3: TGTGCCACCAGTGATTTCAGCGATGGCTACACCTTC. Protein: CATSDFSDGYTF.

V and J are TRBV5-1 and TRBJ2-1; 9 bases match TRBD2. The CDR3 totals 15 residues. Germline V gene data show CDR1 as SGHRS and CDR2 as YFSETQ. Unmatched junction bases numbered 6, after V lost 2 bases and J lost 6 bases. The CDR3 spells CASSFAGGPRNEQFF. The CDR3 DNA reads as TGCGCCAGCAGCTTTGCGGGGGGGCCGCGCAATGAGCAGTTCTTC.

This clone was seen many times. J is TRBJ1-5 and V is TRBV19, with D maybe TRBD1 (5 bases). With 7 bases removed from V and 3 bases from J, the gap between germline ends came to 13 bases. Per the germline V gene, CDR1 is LNHDA and CDR2 is SQIVND (reference sequence). The CDR3 length is 14 residues. The CDR3 sequence: CASTPRGNNQPQHF. The CDR3 nucleotides read TGTGCCAGTACCCCCCGGGGGAACAATCAGCCCCAGCATTTT.

This chain connects TRBV10-1 to TRBJ2-3; a weak D match, TRBD1 (6 bases). This CDR3 is built from 16 residues. Trimming stripped 3 bases from V and 6 bases from J, with 19 bases between. Germline lookup yields CDR1 WNHNN and CDR2 SYGVQD (reference sequence). This CDR3 reads CASSEFRAGVPDTQYF. The DNA for the CDR3 is TGCGCCAGCAGTGAATTTAGGGCAGGGGTCCCGGATACGCAGTATTTT.

On this clone itself: One junction end does not reproduce the germline sequence, and a read error may be involved. The same CDR3 is also encoded by other DNA sequences in this sample. This chain connects TRBV6-5 to TRBJ1-5; the match to TRBD1 covers 7 bases. The germline V gene has CDR1 MNHEY and CDR2 SVGAGI. The CDR3 runs 12 residues. The CDR3 reads CASRTGNQPQHF. The CDR3 coding sequence is TGTGCCAGCAGGACAGGGAATCAGCCTCAGCATTTT.

The V call is TRBV4-2, the J call TRBJ2-2; D gene uncertain. Germline V CDR1 and CDR2: LGHNA, YNFKEQ. The CDR3 loop spans 14 amino acids. Trimming stripped 1 base from V and 5 bases from J, with 8 bases between. The CDR3 DNA sequence: TGTGCCAGCAGCCAAGCCAGAGGTACCGGGGAGCTGTTTTTT. It codes for CASSQARGTGELFF.

CDR3 loop: CATLGGQINTEAFF. The CDR3 DNA sequence: TGTGCCACCCTGGGCGGACAGATTAACACTGAAGCTTTCTTT. The V call is TRBV15, the J call TRBJ1-1, with D perhaps TRBD1 (6 bases). The length of the CDR3 is 14 residues. V lost 8 bases, J lost 2 bases, and 15 bases lay in between. Germline CDR1 LNHNV, CDR2 YYDKDF (reference sequence). Filled out from reference TRBV15 and TRBJ1-1, the complete variable domain reads DAMVIQNPRYQVTQFGKPVTLSCSQTLNHNVMYWYQQKSSQAPKLLFHYYDKDFNNEADTPDNFQSRRPNTSFCFLDIRSPGLGDTAMYLCATLGGQINTEAFFGQGTRLTVV.

This chain uses TRBV2 with TRBJ1-1; D is undetermined. Trimming removed 3 bases at V and 2 bases at J, with 10 bases between. Germline CDR1 SNHLY, CDR2 FYNNEI. The CDR3 totals 14 residues. CDR3 DNA sequence: TGTGCCAGCAGTGAGGAGGTGGTAAACACTGAAGCTTTCTTT. Its translation is CASSEEVVNTEAFF.

The chain is built from TRBV6-5 and TRBJ1-2; 10 nucleotides align to TRBD1. V was pared by 2 bases and J by 8 bases, with 2 bases of the junction left unmatched. The CDR3 sequence is 13 residues long. Germline assignment: CDR1 MNHEY and CDR2 SVGAGI. CDR3 DNA sequence: TGTGCCAGCAGTTACGGGGACAGGGGAGGCTACACCTTC. As protein: CASSYGDRGGYTF.

The chain recombines TRBV10-3 with TRBJ2-3, with TRBD1 matching 8 bases. This CDR3 has 14 residues. CDR1 and CDR2 from the germline V gene are ENHRY and SYGVKD. V trimming: 7 bases; J trimming: 2 bases; junction bases outside the gene matches: 5. CDR3 region: CAITLGQATDTQYF. In DNA, the CDR3 is TGTGCCATCACCCTGGGACAGGCCACAGATACGCAGTATTTT.

The chain has TRBV9 and TRBJ2-1; 12 positions agree with TRBD2. CDR3 length: 15 residues. The junction had 6 bases not matched to a gene; V was cut back by 3 bases and J by 8 bases. Per germline, CDR1 SGDLS and CDR2 YYNGEE. The CDR3 sequence: CASSASSGGAYEQFF. CDR3 nucleotide sequence: TGTGCCAGCAGCGCCTCTAGCGGGGGGGCATATGAGCAGTTCTTC.

The chain combines TRBV4-1 with TRBJ1-4, with a weak D call TRBD1 (5 bases). The CDR3 consists of 14 residues. Trimming pared 0 bases from V and 8 bases from J, leaving 10 bases between. Germline V gene data show CDR1 as MGHRA and CDR2 as YSYEKL. The CDR3 DNA reads as TGCGCCAGCAGCCAAGATTACGGGGGGGAAAAACTGTTTTTT. Translation: CASSQDYGGEKLFF.

The gene calls are TRBV6-5 and TRBJ1-1, with D possibly matching TRBD1 (6 bases). With 6 bases removed from V and 12 bases from J, the gap between germline ends came to 14 bases. The V gene's germline CDR1 is MNHEY and CDR2 SVGAGI. The CDR3 is made up of 11 amino acids. The CDR3 reads CASRQTGRTFF. DNA for the CDR3: TGTGCCAGCAGGCAAACAGGGAGAACTTTCTTT.

The gene calls are TRBV6-6 and TRBJ2-3; weak D call: TRBD2 (6 bases). This CDR3 is 13 amino acids long. V was cut by 11 bases and J by 3 bases, with 15 bases left in between. From germline, CDR1 is MNHNY and CDR2 SVGAGI (reference sequence). The CDR3 region is CALGRGGTDTQYF. CDR3 DNA: TGTGCCTTAGGGCGGGGCGGGACAGATACGCAGTATTTT.

This chain connects TRBV14 to TRBJ2-7; the D is unclear. CDR1 SGHDN and CDR2 FVKESK come from the germline V gene. This CDR3 contains 13 residues. V was cut by 2 bases and J by 5 bases, with 10 bases left in between. The CDR3 protein is CASSQYPRDEQYF. In DNA, the CDR3 is TGTGCCAGCAGCCAATATCCCCGGGACGAGCAGTACTTC. Filled out from reference TRBV14 and TRBJ2-7, the complete variable domain reads EAGVTQFPSHSVIEKGQTVTLRCDPISGHDNLYWYRRVMGKEIKFLLHFVKESKQDESGMPNNRFLAERTGGTYSTLKVQPAELEDSGVYFCASSQYPRDEQYFGPGTRLTVT.

This chain connects TRBV9 to TRBJ2-3; 7 bases agree with TRBD2. V shed 3 bases and J 0 bases; nucleotides not matched to a gene: 7. The CDR3 extends over 16 amino acids. CDR1 is SGDLS, CDR2 YYNGEE, per germline. The CDR3 loop is CASSGRAAGSTDTQYF. DNA of the CDR3: TGTGCCAGCAGCGGGCGCGCAGCGGGGAGCACAGATACGCAGTATTTT.

The chain employs TRBV5-5 and TRBJ2-2; D unresolved. The length of the CDR3 is 16 residues. Germline CDR1 and CDR2: SGHKS and YYEKEE (reference sequence). Trimming cost V 0 bases and J 2 bases, with 11 bases left between them. The CDR3 DNA reads as TGTGCCAGCAGCTTGGTTCCGAGCCACAACACCGGGGAGCTGTTTTTT. Amino acid sequence: CASSLVPSHNTGELFF.

The chain uses TRBV18 and TRBJ2-7; TRBD1 matches at 8 bases. Unmatched junction bases numbered 4, after V lost 2 bases and J lost 7 bases. The CDR3 has 13 residues. The germline gives CDR1 KGHSH, CDR2 LQKENI. The CDR3 loop reads CASSPGQGGEQYF. CDR3 sequence (DNA): TGTGCCAGCTCACCAGGACAGGGCGGTGAGCAGTACTTC.

The chain joins TRBV3-1 (or the pseudogene TRBV3-2) to TRBJ1-6, with 8 bases matching TRBD1. The CDR3 is made up of 18 amino acids. The germline V gene has CDR1 LGHDT and CDR2 YNNKEL (reference sequence). V lost 0 bases and J lost 8; bases outside the gene matches: 12. The CDR3 sequence is CASSQDRAGGSNYSPLHF. The CDR3 DNA reads TGTGCCAGCAGCCAAGATCGGGCAGGGGGCTCGAATTATTCACCCCTCCACTTT.

J is TRBJ1-1 and V is TRBV18, with unresolved D. Germline CDR1 reads KGHSH; CDR2 reads LQKENI. The V end was cut by 2 bases, the J end by 5 bases, with 15 bases between. This CDR3 region has 15 residues. CDR3 protein: CASSPAHGERTEAFF. Written as DNA, the CDR3 is TGTGCCAGCTCACCAGCCCACGGGGAAAGGACTGAAGCTTTCTTT.

This clone was recorded only once. The chain has TRBV6-5 and TRBJ2-2, with 7 bases that match TRBD1. J lost 1 base, V lost 8 bases, and 1 base had no gene match. The CDR3 length is 13 residues. Looked up from germline, CDR1 is MNHEY and CDR2 is SVGAGI. As DNA, the CDR3 is TGTGCCAGCGGGGACAGGAACACCGGGGAGCTGTTTTTT. This translates into CASGDRNTGELFF.

J is TRBJ1-2 and V is TRBV5-6; D gene ambiguous. V shed 1 base and J shed 6 bases, with 4 bases lying between them. The length of the CDR3 is 11 residues. The germline V gene encodes CDR1 SGHDT and CDR2 YYEEEE. The CDR3 bases are TGTGCCAGCAGCTTGTACAATGGCTACACCTTC. Residues: CASSLYNGYTF.

The genes are TRBV6-2 or TRBV6-3 and TRBJ1-5, with 8 positions matching TRBD1. CDR3 length: 15 residues. Per germline, CDR1 MNHEY and CDR2 SVGEGT. V was clipped by 2 bases and J by 1 base; unmatched bases: 1. CDR3: CASSYDRGSNQPQHF. The CDR3 DNA reads TGTGCCAGCAGTTACGACAGGGGAAGCAATCAGCCCCAGCATTTT.